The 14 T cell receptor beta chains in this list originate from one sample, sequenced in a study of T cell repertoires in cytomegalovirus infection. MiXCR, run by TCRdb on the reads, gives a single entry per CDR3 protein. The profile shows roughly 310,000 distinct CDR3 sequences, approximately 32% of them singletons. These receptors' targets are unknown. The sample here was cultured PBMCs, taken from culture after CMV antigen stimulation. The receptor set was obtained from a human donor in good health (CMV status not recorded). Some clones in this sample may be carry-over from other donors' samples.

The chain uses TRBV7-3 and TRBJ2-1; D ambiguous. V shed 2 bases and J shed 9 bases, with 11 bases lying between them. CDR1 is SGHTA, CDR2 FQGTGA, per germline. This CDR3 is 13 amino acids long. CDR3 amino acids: CASSLETYGEQFF. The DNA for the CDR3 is TGTGCCAGCAGCTTAGAGACCTATGGTGAGCAGTTCTTC.

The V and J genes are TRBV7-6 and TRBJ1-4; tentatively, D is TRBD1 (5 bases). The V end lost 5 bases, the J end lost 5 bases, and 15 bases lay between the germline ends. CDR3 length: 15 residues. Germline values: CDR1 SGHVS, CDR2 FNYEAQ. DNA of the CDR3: TGTGCCAGCAGCCGGGACCTCTCGGGGAATGAAAAACTGTTTTTT. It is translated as CASSRDLSGNEKLFF. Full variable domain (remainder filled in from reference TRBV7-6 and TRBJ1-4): GAGVSQSPRYKVTKRGQDVALRCDPISGHVSLYWYRQALGQGPEFLTYFNYEAQQDKSGLPNDRFSAERPEGSISTLTIQRTEQRDSAMYRCASSRDLSGNEKLFFGSGTQLSVL.

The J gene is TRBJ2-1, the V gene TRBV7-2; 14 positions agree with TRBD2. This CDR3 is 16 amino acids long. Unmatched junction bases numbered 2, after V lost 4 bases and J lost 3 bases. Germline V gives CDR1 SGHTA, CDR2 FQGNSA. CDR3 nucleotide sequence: TGTGCCAGCAGCTCGGGACTAGCGGGAGTCTACAATGAGCAGTTCTTC. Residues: CASSSGLAGVYNEQFF.

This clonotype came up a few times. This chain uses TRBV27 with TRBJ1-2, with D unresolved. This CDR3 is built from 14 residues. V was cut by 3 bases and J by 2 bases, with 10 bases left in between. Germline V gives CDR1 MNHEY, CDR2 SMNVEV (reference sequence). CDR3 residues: CASSLQLGNYGYTF. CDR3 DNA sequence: TGTGCCAGCAGTTTGCAGTTGGGGAACTATGGCTACACCTTC.

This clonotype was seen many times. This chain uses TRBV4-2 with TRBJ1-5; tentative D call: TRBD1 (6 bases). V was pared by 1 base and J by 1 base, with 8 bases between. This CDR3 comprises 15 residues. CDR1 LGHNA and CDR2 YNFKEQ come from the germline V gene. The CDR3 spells CASSQGRGSNQPQHF. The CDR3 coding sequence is TGTGCCAGCAGCCAAGGCAGGGGAAGCAATCAGCCCCAGCATTTT.

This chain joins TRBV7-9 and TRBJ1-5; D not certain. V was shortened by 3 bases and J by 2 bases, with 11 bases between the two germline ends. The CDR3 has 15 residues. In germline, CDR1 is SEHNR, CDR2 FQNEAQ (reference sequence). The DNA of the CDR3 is TGTGCCAGCAGCTTGGGGAGGAGCGGCAATCAGCCCCAGCATTTT. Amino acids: CASSLGRSGNQPQHF.

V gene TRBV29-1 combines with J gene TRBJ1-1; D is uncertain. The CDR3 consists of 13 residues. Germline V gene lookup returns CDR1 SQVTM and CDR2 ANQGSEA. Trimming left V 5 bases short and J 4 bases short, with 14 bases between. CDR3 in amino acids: CSVTRAAGTEAFF. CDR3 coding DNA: TGCAGCGTTACCCGGGCGGCCGGCACTGAAGCTTTCTTT.

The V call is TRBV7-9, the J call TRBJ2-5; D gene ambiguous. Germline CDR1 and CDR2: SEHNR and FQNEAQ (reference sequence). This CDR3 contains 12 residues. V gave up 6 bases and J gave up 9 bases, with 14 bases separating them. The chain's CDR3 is CASSPNTEPQYF. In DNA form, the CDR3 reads TGTGCCAGCAGTCCTAACACGGAACCCCAGTACTTC.

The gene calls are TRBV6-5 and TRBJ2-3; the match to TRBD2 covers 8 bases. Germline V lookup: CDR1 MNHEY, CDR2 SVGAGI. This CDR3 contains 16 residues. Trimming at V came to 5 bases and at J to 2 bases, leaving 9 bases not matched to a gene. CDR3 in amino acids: CASSPGGGRNTDTQYF. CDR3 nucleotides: TGTGCCAGCAGTCCGGGGGGCGGGAGGAACACAGATACGCAGTATTTT.

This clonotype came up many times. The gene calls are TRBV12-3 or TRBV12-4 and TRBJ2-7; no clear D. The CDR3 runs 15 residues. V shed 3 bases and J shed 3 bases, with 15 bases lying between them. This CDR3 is CASSLNLQRHYEQYF. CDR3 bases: TGTGCCAGCAGTTTGAATCTCCAGAGGCACTACGAGCAGTACTTC.

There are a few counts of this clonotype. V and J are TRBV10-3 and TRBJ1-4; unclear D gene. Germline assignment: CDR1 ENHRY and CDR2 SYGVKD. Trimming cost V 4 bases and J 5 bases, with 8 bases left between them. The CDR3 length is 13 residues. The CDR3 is CAISGELNEKLFF. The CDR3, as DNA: TGTGCCATCAGTGGCGAGTTGAATGAAAAACTGTTTTTT.

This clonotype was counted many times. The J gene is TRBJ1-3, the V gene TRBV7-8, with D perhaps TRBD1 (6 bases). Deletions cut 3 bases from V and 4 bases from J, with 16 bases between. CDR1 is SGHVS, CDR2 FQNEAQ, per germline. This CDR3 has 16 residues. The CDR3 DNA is TGTGCCAGCAGCTTGAGGGAACAGGGAGCCGGAAACACCATATATTTT. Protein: CASSLREQGAGNTIYF.

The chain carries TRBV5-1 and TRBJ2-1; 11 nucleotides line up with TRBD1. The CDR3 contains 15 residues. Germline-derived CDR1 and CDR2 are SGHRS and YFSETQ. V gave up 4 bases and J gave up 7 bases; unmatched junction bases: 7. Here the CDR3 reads CASSVEGTGGNEQFF. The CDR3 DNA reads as TGCGCCAGCAGCGTGGAGGGGACAGGGGGAAATGAGCAGTTCTTC.

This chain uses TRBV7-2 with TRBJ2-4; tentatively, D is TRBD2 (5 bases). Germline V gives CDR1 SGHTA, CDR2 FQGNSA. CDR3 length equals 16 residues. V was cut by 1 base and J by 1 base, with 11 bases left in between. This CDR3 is CASSLVDRGAKNIQYF. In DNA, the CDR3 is TGTGCCAGCAGCTTAGTGGACCGAGGGGCCAAAAACATTCAGTACTTC.